The T cell receptor (beta chain) described here comes from a study of blood T cell repertoires in COVID-19. Study-wide context: Donors in the United States, Italy and Spain gave samples during acute or convalescent COVID-19. Sources were T cells, B-cell-depleted T cells, or PBMCs; the material itself was cDNA or gDNA.

There are 13 residues in the CDR3. V was shortened by 7 bases and J by 4 bases, with 9 bases between the two germline ends. The germline V gene encodes CDR1 SGDLS and CDR2 YYNGEE. Original analysis: Amplified reference gene primers provided the basis for estimating nucleated cell counts. The data were produced by immunoSEQ multiplex PCR, yet TCRdb's version contains in-frame clones alone and is incomplete. The D gene and trimming were derived from the DNA, and the V and J assignments and clone size from that table. The sample includes about 110,000 clones, roughly 83% of them seen just once. The sequenced sample was peripheral blood. This TCR was recovered from a woman between 65 and 79 years old with acute or convalescent COVID-19. V and J are TRBV9 and TRBJ1-6; D is ambiguous. CDR3 protein: CASGRDYNSPLHF. The CDR3 nucleotides read TGTGCCAGCGGCCGGGATTATAATTCACCCCTCCACTTT.